The present T cell receptor beta chain was sequenced within a study of blood T cell repertoires in COVID-19. As for the study in general: Material from acute and convalescent COVID-19 was sourced from the United States, Italy and Spain. PBMCs, B-cell-depleted T cells, or T cells were the source of the cDNA or gDNA that made up the material.

This CDR3 comprises 14 residues. Trimming took 2 bases from V and 3 from J, leaving 8 bases between them. Germline V gene sequence: CDR1 KGHSH, CDR2 LQKENI. Original handling: Reference gene primer amplification in the assay estimated nucleated cell counts. Only in-frame clones appear in the TCRdb table, and some are missing; sequencing was by immunoSEQ multiplex PCR. The V and J calls and clone size come from that table; D and trimming were worked out from the DNA. The sample carries approximately 350,000 clones, 89% recorded once. Patients of the Seattle cohort, enrolled during active infection, were followed longitudinally.

This clonotype was obtained from a woman aged 25 to 45 with COVID-19, enrolled during active disease. Sequenced material: peripheral blood. This chain uses TRBV18 with TRBJ2-1; D uncertain. As DNA, the CDR3 is TGTGCCAGCTCACCAGGGCCCCTCTACAATGAGCAGTTCTTC. This sequence encodes CASSPGPLYNEQFF.